The 21 T cell receptor beta chains reported below all come from one sample, sequenced in a study of blood T cell repertoires in COVID-19. The method was immunoSEQ multiplex PCR; TCRdb's version includes in-frame clones alone and lacks a portion of them. The sample lists 85,000 to 100,000 clones, just over 85% occurring once. Source material: peripheral blood. These receptors originate from a man over 45 with COVID-19, enrolled during active disease.

This chain links TRBV5-1 with TRBJ2-2; the match to TRBD1 covers 8 bases. CDR1 SGHRS and CDR2 YFSETQ come from the germline V gene. Trimming at V came to 2 bases and at J to 7 bases, leaving 7 bases not matched to a gene. The CDR3 runs 15 residues. This chain's CDR3 is CASSFGTGFGGELFF. Written as DNA, the CDR3 is TGCGCCAGCAGCTTTGGGACAGGCTTCGGCGGGGAGCTGTTTTTT. Using reference TRBV5-1 and TRBJ2-2 for the parts outside the CDR3, the full variable domain is KAGVTQTPRYLIKTRGQQVTLSCSPISGHRSVSWYQQTPGQGLQFLFEYFSETQRNKGNFPGRFSGRQFSNSRSEMNVSTLELGDSALYLCASSFGTGFGGELFFGEGSRLTVL.

The chain carries TRBV25-1 and TRBJ2-7, with 7 bases lining up with TRBD2. This CDR3 region has 14 residues. Trimming at V came to 6 bases and at J to 3 bases, leaving 8 bases not matched to a gene. Germline CDR1 reads MGHDK; CDR2 reads SYGVNS. The CDR3 spells CASSAHTGGYEQYF. CDR3 nucleotide sequence: TGTGCCAGCAGCGCCCACACGGGGGGCTACGAGCAGTACTTC.

This sequence joins TRBV15 and TRBJ1-6; D is unresolved. The CDR3 extends over 16 amino acids. The germline V gene encodes CDR1 LNHNV and CDR2 YYDKDF (reference sequence). Deletions cut 0 bases from V and 0 bases from J, with 6 bases between. CDR3 sequence reads: CATSRDASSYNSPLHF. CDR3 nucleotide sequence: TGTGCCACCAGCAGAGATGCGAGCTCCTATAATTCACCCCTCCACTTT.

The sample holds a few counts of this clone. The chain links TRBV11-2 to TRBJ2-7, with 10 positions matching TRBD2. Looked up from germline, CDR1 is SGHAT and CDR2 is FQNNGV. V dropped 4 bases and J dropped 2; count of bases not matched to a gene: 11. The CDR3 loop spans 17 amino acids. CDR3 residues: CASSSGALAGVTYEQYF. The CDR3 DNA is TGTGCCAGCAGCTCCGGGGCTCTAGCGGGGGTAACCTACGAGCAGTACTTC.

The CDR3 bases are TGTGCCAGCAGTTACTCGAATACTGTACCCCGTCCCTACAATGAGCAGTTCTTC. Amino acid sequence: CASSYSNTVPRPYNEQFF. V and J are TRBV6-2 or TRBV6-3 and TRBJ2-1; D remains ambiguous. V was cut by 0 bases and J by 2 bases, with 17 bases left in between. The germline V gene encodes CDR1 MNHEY and CDR2 SVGEGT. The CDR3 sequence is 18 residues long.

CDR3 amino acids: CASSFPDRLDGYTF. The CDR3 DNA follows: TGTGCCAGCAGCTTCCCGGACAGGCTGGATGGCTACACCTTC. The rearrangement uses TRBV5-4 and TRBJ1-2; 7 bases are a match to TRBD1. CDR3 size: 14 residues. V trimming: 2 bases; J trimming: 6 bases; junction bases outside the gene matches: 7. Germline loops: CDR1 SGHNT, CDR2 YYREEE (reference sequence).

This clone was recorded once. The chain couples TRBV19 to TRBJ1-5, with TRBD1 as a possible D gene (6 bases). There are 17 residues in the CDR3. With 5 bases removed from V and 2 bases from J, the gap between germline ends came to 19 bases. Germline-derived CDR1 and CDR2 are LNHDA and SQIVND (reference sequence). Written as DNA, the CDR3 is TGTGCCAGTAGTTCACCGGGGGGCTGGGTTGGCAATCAGCCCCAGCATTTT. Translation gives CASSSPGGWVGNQPQHF.

The genes are TRBV28 and TRBJ1-5; TRBD1 might be the D (5 bases). This CDR3 comprises 16 residues. Trimming removed 7 bases at V and 0 bases at J, with 16 bases between. Germline CDR1 is MDHEN and CDR2 is SYDVKM. CDR3 sequence: CASTLGGNPSNQPQHF. CDR3 DNA sequence: TGTGCCAGCACCCTGGGGGGGAACCCTAGCAATCAGCCCCAGCATTTT. Combining the CDR3 with reference TRBV28 and TRBJ1-5 gives the whole variable domain DVKVTQSSRYLVKRTGEKVFLECVQDMDHENMFWYRQDPGLGLRLIYFSYDVKMKEKGDIPEGYSVSREKKERFSLILESASTNQTSMYLCASTLGGNPSNQPQHFGDGTRLSIL.

The gene calls are TRBV24-1 and TRBJ2-5, with 8 nucleotides matching TRBD2. The CDR3 is 18 amino acids. Trimming took 0 bases from V and 1 from J; bases not matched to a gene: 9. Germline loops: CDR1 KGHDR, CDR2 SFDVKD. The chain's CDR3 is CATSDLPPRGGFQETQYF. The CDR3 DNA reads TGTGCCACCAGTGATTTGCCCCCCCGGGGGGGTTTCCAAGAGACCCAGTACTTC.

Here the CDR3 reads CATMSQGNTEAFF. The CDR3, as DNA: TGTGCCACCATGAGTCAGGGGAACACTGAAGCTTTCTTT. The chain couples TRBV24-1 to TRBJ1-1; maybe TRBD1 (5 bases). The CDR3 loop spans 13 amino acids. V was pared by 8 bases and J by 1 base, with 10 bases between. The germline V gene has CDR1 KGHDR and CDR2 SFDVKD.

The chain joins TRBV3-1 (or the pseudogene TRBV3-2) to TRBJ1-1, with 7 bases identical to TRBD1. Per germline, CDR1 LGHDT and CDR2 YNNKEL (reference sequence). The V segment lost 5 bases and the J segment 3 bases; nucleotides outside the gene matches: 12. The CDR3 covers 16 residues. The CDR3 sequence is CASSTDSFRGDTEAFF. The CDR3 nucleotides read TGTGCCAGCAGCACAGACAGTTTCAGGGGGGACACTGAAGCTTTCTTT.

The chain uses TRBV4-1 and TRBJ2-3; TRBD2 aligns across 15 bases. The germline V gene has CDR1 MGHRA and CDR2 YSYEKL. This CDR3 has 19 amino acids. V was clipped by 4 bases and J by 0 bases; unmatched bases: 8. The CDR3 bases are TGCGCCAGCAGCCTCCGATGGACTAGCGGGGGGGTTAGCACAGATACGCAGTATTTT. Translated, it gives CASSLRWTSGGVSTDTQYF.

The V and J genes are TRBV10-3 and TRBJ1-2; 11 nucleotides agree with TRBD1. Germline lookup yields CDR1 ENHRY and CDR2 SYGVKD. V was clipped by 6 bases and J by 5 bases; unmatched bases: 5. CDR3 length: 14 amino acids. This chain's CDR3 is CAIRTGTGGYGYTF. Written as DNA, the CDR3 is TGTGCCATCAGAACCGGGACAGGGGGTTATGGCTACACCTTC.

V is TRBV3-1 (or the pseudogene TRBV3-2) and J is TRBJ1-1; D is unclear. Trimming cost V 6 bases and J 4 bases, with 12 bases left between them. This CDR3 region has 13 residues. CDR1 is LGHDT, CDR2 YNNKEL, per germline (reference sequence). CDR3 sequence reads: CASRFGPGTEAFF. The CDR3 bases are TGTGCCAGCAGGTTTGGGCCTGGCACTGAAGCTTTCTTT.

V and J are TRBV5-1 and TRBJ2-7; a weak D match, TRBD2 (6 bases). Germline V gives CDR1 SGHRS, CDR2 YFSETQ. V was cut by 0 bases and J by 7 bases, with 14 bases left in between. The CDR3 extends over 14 amino acids. In DNA form, the CDR3 reads TGCGCCAGCAGCTTGGACGGCGGGGCGGAGGAGCAGTACTTC. It is translated as CASSLDGGAEEQYF.

The chain is built from TRBV7-2 and TRBJ2-7; D is possibly TRBD2 (6 bases). V was cut by 1 base and J by 5 bases, with 15 bases left in between. The CDR3 is made up of 15 amino acids. Germline CDR1 reads SGHTA; CDR2 reads FQGNSA. The CDR3 bases are TGTGCCAGCAGCTTAGTCCGCGGGGCGCCCGACGAGCAGTACTTC. This encodes CASSLVRGAPDEQYF. Using reference TRBV7-2 and TRBJ2-7 for the parts outside the CDR3, the full variable domain is GAGVSQSPSNKVTEKGKDVELRCDPISGHTALYWYRQSLGQGLEFLIYFQGNSAPDKSGLPSDRFSAERTGGSVSTLTIQRTQQEDSAVYLCASSLVRGAPDEQYFGPGTRLTVT.

The chain couples TRBV2 to TRBJ2-1; D is uncertain. This CDR3 spans 12 amino acids. The V end was cut by 5 bases, the J end by 5 bases, with 7 bases between. Germline V gene lookup returns CDR1 SNHLY and CDR2 FYNNEI. DNA for the CDR3: TGTGCCAGCAGTCGCCAGAACAATGAGCAGTTCTTC. Protein sequence: CASSRQNNEQFF. Full variable domain (rest looked up from reference TRBV2 and TRBJ2-1): EPEVTQTPSHQVTQMGQEVILRCVPISNHLYFYWYRQILGQKVEFLVSFYNNEISEKSEIFDDQFSVERPDGSNFTLKIRSTKLEDSAMYFCASSRQNNEQFFGPGTRLTVL.

The J gene is TRBJ1-5, the V gene TRBV4-2, with 11 bases aligning to TRBD1. Looked up from germline, CDR1 is LGHNA and CDR2 is YNFKEQ. The CDR3 is 15 residues long. With 5 bases clipped from V and 6 bases from J, the junction kept 6 bases outside the gene matches. The CDR3 reads CASSSGQGGSQPQHF. CDR3 nucleotides: TGTGCCAGCAGCTCGGGACAGGGGGGGTCTCAGCCCCAGCATTTT.

The chain couples TRBV18 to TRBJ2-7, with no clear D. The V end lost 2 bases, the J end lost 5 bases, and 10 bases lay between the germline ends. The length of the CDR3 is 13 residues. From germline, CDR1 is KGHSH and CDR2 LQKENI. The CDR3 coding sequence is TGTGCCAGCTCACCAAGGATCGGAGACGAGCAGTACTTC. Protein sequence: CASSPRIGDEQYF. The complete variable domain, with remaining parts taken from reference TRBV18 and TRBJ2-7, reads NAGVMQNPRHLVRRRGQEARLRCSPMKGHSHVYWYRQLPEEGLKFMVYLQKENIIDESGMPKERFSAEFPKEGPSILRIQQVVRGDSAAYFCASSPRIGDEQYFGPGTRLTVT.

This clone appeared once. The V gene is TRBV15, the J gene TRBJ2-4; the match to TRBD1 covers 7 bases. From germline, CDR1 is LNHNV and CDR2 YYDKDF (reference sequence). The CDR3 covers 15 residues. J gave up 2 bases and V 3 bases, and 4 bases lay outside the gene matches. CDR3 nucleotide sequence: TGTGCCACCAGCAGGTTACAGGGGACCAAAAACATTCAGTACTTC. The encoded protein is CATSRLQGTKNIQYF.

The CDR3 loop reads CASSQAGKWSLHF. DNA of the CDR3: TGCGCCAGCAGCCAAGCGGGAAAATGGTCCCTCCACTTT. The chain combines TRBV4-1 with TRBJ1-6; D is unresolved. V was shortened by 1 base and J by 14 bases, with 12 bases between the two germline ends. From germline, CDR1 is MGHRA and CDR2 YSYEKL. There are 13 residues in the CDR3.